This entry describes one T cell receptor beta chain. Its binding antigen is unknown. No base qualities exist here, and no much larger clone lies one base off it. TCRbeta CDR3 regions were amplified from genomic DNA by means of the immunoSEQ Assay, a bias-controlled multiplex PCR. The study's own analysis went as follows. Within the assay, amplification of reference gene primers was used to estimate how many nucleated cells each sample contained. To quantify the absolute abundance of each unique TCRbeta CDR3 rearrangement, sequence reads were collapsed and filtered. For each sample, productive Simpson clonality was calculated as the square root of Simpson's diversity index over productive rearrangements. What TCRdb holds here is the immuneACCESS table cut down to in-frame rearrangements. Part of the clones is not present; checked against another copy, under half of the missing clones reflect an unresolved V gene, and the others are unexplained. V and J calls and clone size are given by that table; D and trimming were obtained from the DNA. This sample lists around 700,000 clones; over 80% were detected once. About 0.26% of the sample is taken by the ten largest.

Each collaborating institution followed its own protocols to collect whole blood in K2EDTA tubes. For TCRbeta analysis, collaborators shipped samples as frozen whole blood, isolated PBMCs, or DNA extracted from either of those sample types. These data belong to a study of blood T cell repertoires in COVID-19 (dated by TCRdb to 2020 to 2022). The study in broad terms: The collaborator samples originated in the United States, Italy and Spain and spanned the acute and convalescent phases of COVID-19. The sample metadata nearly always contained a de-identified subject ID, COVID-19 status, age in years and sex. The samples were drawn from the first 160 participants of the ongoing ImmuneRACE study and from 1,254 subjects provided by 6 global collaborators. The prospective study material was composed of cDNA or gDNA derived from T cells, B-cell-depleted T cells, or PBMCs. Subjects who had been exposed to COVID-19, were actively infected with it, or had recovered from it provided the deeply sampled blood TCRbeta repertoires that made up the dataset. HLA class I and class II types, where available, came from metadata supplied by the sample provider rather than from assay-based typing. The repertoires were released in a freely available public database meant as a resource for research on the immune response to SARS-CoV-2. The full study reports these points: How much clinical and demographic metadata was included differed by source and by participant, and the metadata was provided uncurated.

Sequencing was performed on peripheral blood. The receptor's source is a woman younger than 35 with acute or convalescent COVID-19.

The sequence in DNA is TGTGCCAGCAGCCCGCCCCAGGGTAAAGCTGAAGCTTTCTTT. Translation gives CASSPPQGKAEAFF. This chain is built from TRBV5-4 and TRBJ1-1, with a tentative D gene TRBD1 over 5 matching bases. V loses 4 bases of germline sequence and J loses 6 bases, and the interval between the two ends is 16 bases. As encoded in the germline V gene (reference sequence), CDR1 is SGHNT while CDR2 is YYREEE. Inclusive of the bounding cysteine and phenylalanine, the CDR3 is 14 residues long. Just the 42-base CDR3 DNA is kept, in frame starting at base 1.